This is a list of T cell receptor beta chains from one sample in a study of cytomegalovirus exposure and HLA in healthy donors. Profiling relied on immunoSEQ multiplex PCR, and the TCRdb table lists in-frame clones only, not all of them. The sample gives 150,000 to 200,000 clones, 70% to 90% of which show up once; approximately 2% is in the top ten. Material: PBMCs. These receptor sequences come from a young woman in good health and CMV-seronegative. CDR3s include the opening cysteine and the closing phenylalanine or tryptophan. Fields, in order: V gene, J gene, D gene, clone size, CDR3 protein, CDR3 DNA. The D gene is left open where the match is weak. Clone size is given for some rows only: seen once, a few or many times, or a class if the clone is expanded.

>TRBV7-9|TRBJ2-7|TRBD1|.
CASSFTGTGGYEQYF
TGTGCCAGCAGCTTCACCGGGACAGGGGGCTACGAGCAGTACTTC
>TRBV7-6|TRBJ2-2|TRBD1|once
CASSLGQGADTGELFF
TGTGCCAGCAGCCTCGGACAGGGGGCAGACACCGGGGAGCTGTTTTTT
>TRBV7-9|TRBJ2-2|.|.
CASSSRSGTHPGGELFF
TGTGCCAGCAGCTCACGGAGTGGGACTCACCCAGGCGGGGAGCTGTTTTTT
>TRBV19|TRBJ1-1|.|.
CASSIGRGEAFF
TGTGCCAGTAGTATAGGTCGGGGTGAAGCTTTCTTT
>TRBV7-9|TRBJ2-1|TRBD2|.
CASSLVSGGAGEQFF
TGTGCCAGCAGCTTAGTTAGCGGGGGGGCTGGTGAGCAGTTCTTC
>TRBV30|TRBJ2-1|TRBD2|once
CAWSGGLAGERYNEQFF
TGTGCCTGGAGTGGAGGACTAGCGGGAGAAAGGTACAATGAGCAGTTCTTC
>TRBV2|TRBJ1-2|TRBD1|.
CASSEARTGASPYVSYTF
TGTGCCAGCAGTGAAGCACGGACAGGGGCTTCCCCCTATGTGAGCTACACCTTC
>TRBV28|TRBJ2-5|.|.
CASRGSLAFETQYF
TGTGCCAGCAGAGGCAGCCTAGCCTTCGAGACCCAGTACTTC
>TRBV2|TRBJ2-5|.|.
CANRSLADQETQYF
TGTGCCAACAGATCTCTAGCCGACCAAGAGACCCAGTACTTC
>TRBV4-1|TRBJ1-5|.|.
CASSPQGANQPQHF
TGCGCCAGCAGCCCACAAGGGGCAAATCAGCCCCAGCATTTT
>TRBV5-8|TRBJ2-7|TRBD1|.
CASSQDRGHYEQYF
TGTGCCAGCAGCCAGGACAGGGGCCACTACGAGCAGTACTTC
>TRBV5-1|TRBJ2-6|.|.
CASSLGGSGHLSGANVLTF
TGCGCCAGCAGCTTGGGTGGCTCGGGACACCTCTCTGGGGCCAACGTCCTGACTTTC
>TRBV2|TRBJ2-3|.|.
CASSALRLGPDTQYF
TGTGCCAGCAGTGCGCTGCGGCTCGGCCCAGATACGCAGTATTTT
>TRBV30|TRBJ2-5|TRBD2|.
CAWSDSGGGETQYF
TGTGCCTGGAGCGATAGCGGGGGGGGAGAGACCCAGTACTTC
>TRBV10-3|TRBJ2-3|TRBD2|.
CAISETGTSGDTQYF
TGTGCCATCAGTGAAACCGGGACTAGCGGAGATACGCAGTATTTT
>TRBV19|TRBJ1-1|TRBD1|.
CASSRGGDRGRGEAFF
TGTGCCAGTAGTAGGGGGGGGGACAGGGGGCGCGGAGAAGCTTTCTTT
>TRBV7-9|TRBJ1-4|TRBD1|few
CASSLGTEIFEKLFF
TGTGCCAGCAGCCTCGGGACAGAGATATTCGAAAAACTGTTTTTT
>TRBV7-2|TRBJ2-1|TRBD1|.
CASSLVSRTGAFSEQFF
TGTGCCAGCAGCTTAGTATCCCGGACAGGGGCCTTCAGTGAGCAGTTCTTC
>TRBV21-1|TRBJ2-2|.|.
CAILQGARRTGELFF
TGTGCCATATTACAGGGGGCCCGTCGGACCGGGGAGCTGTTTTTT
>TRBV13|TRBJ2-1|TRBD2|.
CASSPVAGGWNEQFF
TGTGCCAGCAGTCCTGTGGCGGGGGGGTGGAATGAGCAGTTCTTC
>TRBV7-9|TRBJ2-2|.|.
CASSLLAENTGELFF
TGTGCCAGCAGCTTATTAGCGGAGAACACCGGGGAGCTGTTTTTT
>TRBV5-8|TRBJ1-2|TRBD1|once
CASSLDGQGYDYGYTF
TGTGCCAGCAGCTTGGATGGACAGGGGTATGATTATGGCTACACCTTC
>TRBV11-2|TRBJ2-7|TRBD1|.
CASCRTGASYEQYF
TGTGCCAGCTGCCGGACAGGGGCCAGCTACGAGCAGTACTTC
>TRBV19|TRBJ1-2|TRBD1|.
CASSLGQGVNGYTF
TGTGCCAGTAGTTTAGGACAGGGGGTAAACGGCTACACCTTC
>TRBV29-1|TRBJ2-7|TRBD2|.
CSVGGLAAYTTGGQYF
TGCAGCGTTGGAGGACTAGCTGCCTATACTACCGGAGGGCAGTACTTC
>TRBV28|TRBJ2-2|.|.
CASDGPGTGELFF
TGTGCCAGCGATGGCCCCGGGACCGGGGAGCTGTTTTTT
>TRBV9|TRBJ2-7|TRBD1|once
CASSVSPDRAVDEQYF
TGTGCCAGCAGCGTGAGTCCGGACAGGGCGGTGGACGAGCAGTACTTC
>TRBV6-5|TRBJ2-7|TRBD1|once
CASSPGTDYEQYF
TGTGCCAGCAGCCCCGGGACAGACTACGAGCAGTACTTC
>TRBV4-2|TRBJ2-7|TRBD2|.
CASSQAPSGGTWEQYF
TGTGCCAGCAGCCAAGCTCCTAGCGGCGGGACGTGGGAGCAGTACTTC
>TRBV9|TRBJ2-1|.|.
CASNSGSGNEQFF
TGTGCCAGTAACTCCGGTTCGGGTAATGAGCAGTTCTTC
>TRBV7-3|TRBJ2-1|.|.
CASSLKPDSGLTNEQFF
TGTGCCAGCAGCTTAAAGCCGGATAGCGGTTTGACCAATGAGCAGTTCTTC
>TRBV2|TRBJ2-2|.|.
CASGDRVTGELFF
TGTGCCAGCGGAGACAGAGTCACCGGGGAGCTGTTTTTT
>TRBV5-1|TRBJ2-5|TRBD2|.
CASSPGLAEETQYF
TGCGCCAGCAGCCCCGGACTAGCTGAGGAGACCCAGTACTTC
>TRBV6-1|TRBJ1-6|TRBD1|.
CASSPWDRGNSPLHF
TGTGCCAGCAGTCCCTGGGACAGGGGTAATTCACCCCTCCACTTT
>TRBV19|TRBJ2-4|.|once
CASSIPAGAGSAKNIQYF
TGTGCCAGTAGTATCCCTGCGGGGGCGGGATCAGCCAAAAACATTCAGTACTTC
>TRBV27|TRBJ2-3|.|.
CASSWAGTARDTQYF
TGTGCCAGCAGTTGGGCCGGTACGGCCCGAGATACGCAGTATTTT
>TRBV5-1|TRBJ2-5|.|.
CASSLATGSETQYF
TGCGCCAGCAGCTTGGCCACTGGTAGCGAGACCCAGTACTTC
>TRBV4-1|TRBJ1-4|.|.
CASSQEMLRVGTNEKLFF
TGCGCCAGCAGCCAAGAGATGTTGCGGGTTGGGACTAATGAAAAACTGTTTTTT
>TRBV6-1|TRBJ2-5|TRBD1|few
CASSEGGQGAETQYF
TGTGCCAGCAGTGAAGGAGGACAGGGGGCCGAGACCCAGTACTTC
>TRBV7-9|TRBJ1-3|.|.
CASSYSVSSGNTIYF
TGTGCCAGCAGCTACTCCGTGTCATCTGGAAACACCATATATTTT
>TRBV10-3|TRBJ1-5|.|once
CAISDFQEGQPQHF
TGTGCCATCAGTGACTTCCAGGAGGGTCAGCCCCAGCATTTT
>TRBV28|TRBJ1-4|TRBD1|.
CASSLGGQGFEKLFF
TGTGCCAGCAGTTTAGGCGGACAGGGTTTTGAAAAACTGTTTTTT
>TRBV4-2|TRBJ2-3|.|once
CASSHRPGGLGETDTQYF
TGTGCCAGCAGCCACAGACCCGGGGGGCTCGGGGAAACAGATACGCAGTATTTT
>TRBV11-2|TRBJ2-1|TRBD2|.
CASSYGRGGNEQFF
TGTGCCAGCAGCTACGGGCGGGGGGGGAATGAGCAGTTCTTC
>TRBV27|TRBJ2-1|.|.
CASKWASLLDEQFF
TGTGCCAGCAAATGGGCTAGCTTGTTGGATGAGCAGTTCTTC
>TRBV7-8|TRBJ1-5|TRBD1|.
CASRRGTAGNQPQHF
TGTGCCAGCAGACGAGGGACAGCGGGCAATCAGCCCCAGCATTTT